These 15 T cell receptor beta chains originate from one sample sequenced in a study (dated by TCRdb to about 2016). Receptor libraries were prepared by RT-PCR. Sequencing relied on an Illumina MiSeq. In-frame beta chains were kept once TCRdb had trimmed the public reads at Q25 with fastp and called clones with MiXCR. Each CDR3 protein gets just one entry, which takes the most common genes and DNA from the rows behind it. This sample gives hundreds of thousands of distinct CDR3 sequences in total; 12% to 15% of them show up just once. Of the sample, 3.6% is held by the ten largest clones. Source material: memory CD4+ T cells from blood. These TCRs come from a female donor in good health, serving as a healthy control.

This clonotype was seen ten or more times. CDR3 amino acids: CSARLQGARSEQYF. In nucleotides, the CDR3 is TGCAGTGCTAGGCTCCAGGGGGCGAGAAGCGAGCAGTACTTC. The chain carries TRBV20-1 and TRBJ2-7, with 8 bases that match TRBD1. V trimming: 3 bases; J trimming: 6 bases; junction bases outside the gene matches: 10. The CDR3 runs to 14 residues. Germline assignment: CDR1 DFQATT and CDR2 SNEGSKA (reference sequence).

The sample holds many counts of this clonotype. The gene calls are TRBV6-5 and TRBJ2-7; 9 bases are shared with TRBD2. This CDR3 comprises 15 residues. Germline-derived CDR1 and CDR2 are MNHEY and SVGAGI. With 2 bases clipped from V and 6 bases from J, the junction kept 8 bases outside the gene matches. The DNA of the CDR3 is TGTGCCAGCAGTTACGAAGGGGCGCGGGAGGGCGAGCAGTACTTC. The encoded protein is CASSYEGAREGEQYF.

The table lists this clonotype with many counts. The chain is built from TRBV27 and TRBJ2-5; no clear D gene. This CDR3 region has 14 residues. Trimming pared 0 bases from V and 4 bases from J, leaving 9 bases between. Germline loops: CDR1 MNHEY, CDR2 SMNVEV (reference sequence). Here the CDR3 reads CASSLSRWGETQYF. DNA of the CDR3: TGTGCCAGCAGTTTATCGAGATGGGGAGAGACCCAGTACTTC.

The CDR3 DNA is TGTGCCACCAGTGATTTGGGTCCCAGGATTACGCAGTATTTT. This codes for CATSDLGPRITQYF. The V and J genes are TRBV24-1 and TRBJ2-3; no reliable D call. V was shortened by 0 bases and J by 8 bases, with 11 bases between the two germline ends. This CDR3 comprises 14 residues. CDR1 and CDR2 from the germline V gene are KGHDR and SFDVKD.

This clonotype was observed once. This chain uses TRBV7-2 with TRBJ1-1; no reliable D call. Germline values: CDR1 SGHTA, CDR2 FQGNSA. This CDR3 comprises 13 residues. V dropped 5 bases and J dropped 2 bases, with 9 bases sitting between them. CDR3 sequence: CASSLQHNTEAFF. DNA for the CDR3: TGTGCCAGCAGCCTCCAGCATAACACTGAAGCTTTCTTT.

This clonotype was detected many times. The chain has TRBV18 and TRBJ2-7; the match to TRBD1 covers 7 bases. Germline values: CDR1 KGHSH, CDR2 LQKENI. This CDR3 comprises 14 residues. The trim removed 8 bases at V and 0 bases at J, leaving 7 bases unmatched. CDR3 in amino acids: CASSPDRSSYEQYF. CDR3 bases: TGTGCCAGCAGCCCGGACAGGAGCTCCTACGAGCAGTACTTC.

This clonotype was seen more than once but under ten times. The CDR3 nucleotides read TGTGCCAGCAGTGAAAAAGGGGCAGCCAAAAACATTCAGTACTTC. Its translation is CASSEKGAAKNIQYF. This chain links TRBV25-1 with TRBJ2-4; tentative D call: TRBD1 (5 bases). In germline, CDR1 is MGHDK, CDR2 SYGVNS. Trimming shortened V by 2 bases and J by 0 bases, and 8 bases separated the two germline ends. CDR3 length equals 15 residues.

J is TRBJ1-1 and V is TRBV29-1; D perhaps matches TRBD1 (6 bases). V shed 7 bases and J shed 4 bases, with 16 bases lying between them. Germline values: CDR1 SQVTM, CDR2 ANQGSEA. CDR3 size: 13 residues. The CDR3 loop reads CSAAKGEGTEAFF. In DNA form, the CDR3 reads TGCAGCGCCGCAAAGGGGGAGGGCACTGAAGCTTTCTTT. Based on the CDR3 plus reference TRBV29-1 and TRBJ1-1, the full variable domain is SAVISQKPSRDICQRGTSLTIQCQVDSQVTMMFWYRQQPGQSLTLIATANQGSEATYESGFVIDKFPISRPNLTFSTLTVSNMSPEDSSIYLCSAAKGEGTEAFFGQGTRLTVV.

The chain couples TRBV5-1 to TRBJ1-2; TRBD1 is a possible D gene (6 bases). Trimming stripped 4 bases from V and 6 bases from J, with 16 bases between. This CDR3 region has 14 residues. Looked up from germline, CDR1 is SGHRS and CDR2 is YFSETQ. As DNA, the CDR3 is TGCGCCAGCAGCCGGGAGGTGGGGGCGGATGGCTACACCTTC. Residues: CASSREVGADGYTF.

The genes are TRBV29-1 and TRBJ1-5; D is unclear. Between the trimmed V and J ends, which lost 7 bases and 5 bases, there was a span of 6 bases. This CDR3 has 10 residues. In germline, CDR1 is SQVTM, CDR2 ANQGSEA. The CDR3 sequence: CSGTDQPQHF. The CDR3 nucleotides read TGCAGCGGTACAGATCAGCCCCAGCATTTT.

The CDR3 nucleotides read TGCAGTGCCCATAGGGACGGATCTAATCAGCCCCAGCATTTT. It codes for CSAHRDGSNQPQHF. The V call is TRBV20-1, the J call TRBJ1-5; maybe TRBD1 (5 bases). The CDR3 loop spans 14 amino acids. Trimming stripped 6 bases from V and 4 bases from J, with 16 bases between. Germline lookup yields CDR1 DFQATT and CDR2 SNEGSKA (reference sequence).

At least ten counts were recorded for this clonotype. The chain uses TRBV20-1 and TRBJ2-3, with no clear D. Germline V gene data show CDR1 as DFQATT and CDR2 as SNEGSKA (reference sequence). Trimming pared 3 bases from V and 6 bases from J, leaving 7 bases between. CDR3 size: 11 residues. As DNA, the CDR3 is TGCAGTGCTAGGGTCGGGGATACGCAGTATTTT. Translating gives CSARVGDTQYF.

This clonotype was observed at least ten times. This chain joins TRBV5-6 and TRBJ2-1; 13 bases are a match to TRBD2. The CDR3 is 15 residues long. The J segment lost 8 bases and the V segment lost 3 bases, leaving 5 bases of the junction unmatched. Germline assignment: CDR1 SGHDT and CDR2 YYEEEE. CDR3 loop: CASSSTGLAGYEQFF. CDR3 sequence (DNA): TGTGCCAGCAGCTCAACGGGACTAGCGGGATATGAGCAGTTCTTC.

This sequence joins TRBV9 and TRBJ2-3; D tentatively reads TRBD1 or TRBD2 (6 bases each). CDR1 SGDLS and CDR2 YYNGEE come from the germline V gene. Trimming pared 1 base from V and 2 bases from J, leaving 17 bases between. This CDR3 region has 17 residues. In DNA form, the CDR3 reads TGTGCCAGCAGCGTAACCTTCTCAGGGGAGGCCACAGATACGCAGTATTTT. This codes for CASSVTFSGEATDTQYF.

The chain employs TRBV3-1 and TRBJ1-2; D may be TRBD1 (5 bases). V lost 7 bases and J 8 bases, leaving 17 bases between the germline ends. CDR1 is LGHDT and CDR2 is YNNKEL in the germline V gene (reference sequence). This CDR3 comprises 13 residues. The CDR3 reads CASTDFGTGGYTF. The CDR3 nucleotides read TGTGCCAGCACGGACTTTGGTACAGGCGGCTACACCTTC.